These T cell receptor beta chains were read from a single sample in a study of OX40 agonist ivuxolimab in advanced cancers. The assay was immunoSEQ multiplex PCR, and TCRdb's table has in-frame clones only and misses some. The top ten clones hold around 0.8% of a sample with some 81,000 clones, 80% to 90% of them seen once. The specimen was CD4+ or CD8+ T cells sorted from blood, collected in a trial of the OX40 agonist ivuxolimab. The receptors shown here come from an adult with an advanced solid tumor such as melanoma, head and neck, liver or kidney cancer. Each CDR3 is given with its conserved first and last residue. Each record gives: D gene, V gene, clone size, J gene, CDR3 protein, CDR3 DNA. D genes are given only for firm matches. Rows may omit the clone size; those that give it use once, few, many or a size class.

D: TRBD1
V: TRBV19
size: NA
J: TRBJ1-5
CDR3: CASSIAPGQGGQPQHF
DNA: TGTGCCAGTAGTATAGCTCCGGGACAGGGCGGGCAGCCCCAGCATTTT

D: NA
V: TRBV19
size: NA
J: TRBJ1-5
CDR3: CASTREFHQPQHF
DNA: TGTGCCAGTACCAGGGAGTTCCATCAGCCCCAGCATTTT

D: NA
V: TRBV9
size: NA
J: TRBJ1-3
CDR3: CASSVARGAGNTIYF
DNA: TGTGCCAGCAGCGTAGCTAGAGGAGCTGGAAACACCATATATTTT

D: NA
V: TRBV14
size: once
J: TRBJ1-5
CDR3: CASSQPEWGEYDNQPQHF
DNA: TGTGCCAGCAGCCAACCCGAGTGGGGGGAATATGACAATCAGCCCCAGCATTTT

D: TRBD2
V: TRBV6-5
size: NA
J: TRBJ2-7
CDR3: CASSYSATSGSAQYF
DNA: TGTGCCAGCAGTTACTCTGCGACTAGCGGCTCGGCGCAGTACTTC

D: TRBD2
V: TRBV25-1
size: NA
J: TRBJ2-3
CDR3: CASTVAGADTQYF
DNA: TGTGCCAGCACGGTAGCGGGAGCAGATACGCAGTATTTT

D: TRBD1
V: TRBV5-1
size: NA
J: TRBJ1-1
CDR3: CASSLGRDRVNTEAFF
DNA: TGCGCCAGCAGCTTGGGGCGGGACAGGGTGAACACTGAAGCTTTCTTT

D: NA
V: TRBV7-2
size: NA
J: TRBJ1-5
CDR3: CASSLGGTDQPQHF
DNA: TGTGCCAGCAGCTTAGGGGGTACTGATCAGCCCCAGCATTTT

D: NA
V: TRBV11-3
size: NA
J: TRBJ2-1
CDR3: CASSATPVLLGGYNEQFF
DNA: TGTGCCAGCAGCGCCACCCCGGTCCTTCTCGGGGGTTACAATGAGCAGTTCTTC

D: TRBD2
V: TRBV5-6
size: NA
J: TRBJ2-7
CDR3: CASSHPGLAGASYEQYF
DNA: TGTGCCAGCAGCCACCCGGGACTAGCGGGGGCCAGCTACGAGCAGTACTTC

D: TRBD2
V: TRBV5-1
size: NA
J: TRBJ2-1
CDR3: CASSLAFLAGLYNEQFF
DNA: TGCGCCAGCAGCTTGGCCTTTTTAGCGGGATTATACAATGAGCAGTTCTTC

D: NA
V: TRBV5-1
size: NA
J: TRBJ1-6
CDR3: CASSEVGNRNSPLHF
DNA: TGCGCCAGCAGCGAAGTGGGGAATCGAAATTCACCCCTCCACTTT

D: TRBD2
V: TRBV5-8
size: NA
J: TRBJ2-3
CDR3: CASSLGGGYTDTQYF
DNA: TGTGCCAGCAGCTTGGGCGGGGGATACACAGATACGCAGTATTTT

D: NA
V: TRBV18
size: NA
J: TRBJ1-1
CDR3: CASCVDTYAAEAFF
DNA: TGTGCCAGCTGCGTGGACACCTATGCCGCTGAAGCTTTCTTT

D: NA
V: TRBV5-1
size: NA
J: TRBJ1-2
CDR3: CASSLGSAGGYTF
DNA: TGCGCCAGCAGCTTGGGTAGTGCAGGAGGCTACACCTTC

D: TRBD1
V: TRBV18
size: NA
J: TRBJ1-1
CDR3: CASSPQGAGNTEAFF
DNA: TGTGCCAGCTCACCCCAGGGGGCTGGGAACACTGAAGCTTTCTTT

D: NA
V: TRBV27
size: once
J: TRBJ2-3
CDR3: CASRSGGDTQYF
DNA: TGTGCCAGCAGGTCCGGTGGGGATACGCAGTATTTT

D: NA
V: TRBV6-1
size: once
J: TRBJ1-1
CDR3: CASGRESRMNTEAFF
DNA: TGTGCCAGCGGGCGGGAGTCCCGTATGAACACTGAAGCTTTCTTT

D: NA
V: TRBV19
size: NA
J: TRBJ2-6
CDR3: CASNGHVSGANVLTF
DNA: TGTGCCAGTAACGGACACGTCTCTGGGGCCAACGTCCTGACTTTC

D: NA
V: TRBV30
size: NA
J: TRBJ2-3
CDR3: CAWSAVDTQYF
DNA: TGTGCCTGGAGTGCTGTAGATACGCAGTATTTT

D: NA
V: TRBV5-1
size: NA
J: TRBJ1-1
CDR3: CASSEAKDTGAFF
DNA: TGCGCCAGCAGCGAGGCGAAAGACACTGGAGCTTTCTTT

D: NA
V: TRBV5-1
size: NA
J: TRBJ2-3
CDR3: CASSPDGQDTQYF
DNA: TGCGCCAGCAGCCCCGACGGACAGGATACGCAGTATTTT

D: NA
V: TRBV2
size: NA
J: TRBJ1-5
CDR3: CASSGAGSHQPQHF
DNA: TGTGCCAGCAGTGGGGCCGGGTCCCATCAGCCCCAGCATTTT

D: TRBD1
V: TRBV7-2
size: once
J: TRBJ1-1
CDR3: CASSLVLGQLNTEAFF
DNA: TGTGCCAGCAGCTTAGTCCTGGGACAGTTGAACACTGAAGCTTTCTTT

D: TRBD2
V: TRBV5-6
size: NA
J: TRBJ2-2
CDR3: CARSWGPLAGVAGELFF
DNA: TGTGCCCGCAGCTGGGGGCCACTAGCGGGGGTGGCCGGGGAGCTGTTTTTT

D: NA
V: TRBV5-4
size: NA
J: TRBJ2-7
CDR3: CASTPGGGSSYEQYF
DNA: TGTGCCAGCACCCCTGGAGGGGGAAGCTCCTACGAGCAGTACTTC

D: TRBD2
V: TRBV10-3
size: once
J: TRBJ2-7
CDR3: CAISDWSFSGNYEQYF
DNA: TGTGCCATCAGTGACTGGAGTTTTAGCGGGAACTACGAGCAGTACTTC

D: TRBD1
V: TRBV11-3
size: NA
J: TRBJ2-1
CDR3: CARRQGSYNEQFF
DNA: TGTGCCAGAAGACAGGGTTCCTACAATGAGCAGTTCTTC

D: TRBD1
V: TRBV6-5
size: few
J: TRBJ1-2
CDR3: CASREQGADGYTF
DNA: TGTGCCAGCAGAGAACAGGGGGCTGATGGCTACACCTTC

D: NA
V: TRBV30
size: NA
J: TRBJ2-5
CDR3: CAWSKAQGPSETQYF
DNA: TGTGCCTGGAGTAAGGCCCAGGGGCCCTCAGAGACCCAGTACTTC

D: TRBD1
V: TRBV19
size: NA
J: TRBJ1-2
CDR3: CASRATGDIYGYTF
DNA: TGTGCCAGTAGGGCGACAGGGGACATCTATGGCTACACCTTC

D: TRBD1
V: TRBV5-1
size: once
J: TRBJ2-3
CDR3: CASSRAGQDPDTQYF
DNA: TGCGCCAGCAGCCGTGCTGGACAGGACCCAGATACGCAGTATTTT

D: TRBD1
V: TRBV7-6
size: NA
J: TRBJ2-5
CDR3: CASSTRDRGKETQYF
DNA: TGTGCCAGCAGCACCCGGGACAGGGGGAAAGAGACCCAGTACTTC

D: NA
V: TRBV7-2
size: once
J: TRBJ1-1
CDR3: CASRKDSLAMNAEAFF
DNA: TGTGCCAGCAGGAAAGACAGCCTGGCGATGAACGCTGAAGCTTTCTTT

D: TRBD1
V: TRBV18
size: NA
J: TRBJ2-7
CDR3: CASSPFDRGISYEQYF
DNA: TGTGCCAGCTCACCCTTTGACAGGGGAATATCCTACGAGCAGTACTTC